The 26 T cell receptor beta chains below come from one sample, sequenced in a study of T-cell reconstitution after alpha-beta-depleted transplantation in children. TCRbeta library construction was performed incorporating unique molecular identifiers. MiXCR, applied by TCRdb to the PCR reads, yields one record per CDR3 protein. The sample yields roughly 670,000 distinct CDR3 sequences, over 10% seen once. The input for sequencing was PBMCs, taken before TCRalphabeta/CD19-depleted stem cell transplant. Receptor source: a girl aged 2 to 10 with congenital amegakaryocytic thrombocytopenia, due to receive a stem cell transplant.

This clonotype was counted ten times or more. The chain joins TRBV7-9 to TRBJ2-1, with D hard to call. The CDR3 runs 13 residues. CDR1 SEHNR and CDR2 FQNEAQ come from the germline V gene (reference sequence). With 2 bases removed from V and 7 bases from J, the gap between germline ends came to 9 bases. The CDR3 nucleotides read TGTGCCAGCAGCTTAATGGTCGGAAATGAGCAGTTCTTC. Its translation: CASSLMVGNEQFF.

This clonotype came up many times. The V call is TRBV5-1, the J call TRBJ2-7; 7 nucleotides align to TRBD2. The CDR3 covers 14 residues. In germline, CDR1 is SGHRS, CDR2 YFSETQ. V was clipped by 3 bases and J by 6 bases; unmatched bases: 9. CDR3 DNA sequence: TGCGCCAGCAGCTCCGGGGGGTTTGCCTCCGAGCAGTACTTC. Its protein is CASSSGGFASEQYF.

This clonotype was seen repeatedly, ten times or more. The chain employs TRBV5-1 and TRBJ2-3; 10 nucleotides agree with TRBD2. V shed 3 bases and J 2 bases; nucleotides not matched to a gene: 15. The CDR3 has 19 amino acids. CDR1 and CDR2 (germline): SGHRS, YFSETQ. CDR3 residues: CASSSETGSGRLDTDTQYF. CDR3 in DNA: TGCGCCAGCAGCTCGGAGACGGGTAGCGGGAGGCTTGACACAGATACGCAGTATTTT.

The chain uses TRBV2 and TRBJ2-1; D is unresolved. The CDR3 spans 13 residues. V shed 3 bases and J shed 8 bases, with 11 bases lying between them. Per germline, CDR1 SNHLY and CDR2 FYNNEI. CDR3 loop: CASSEDRQDEQFF. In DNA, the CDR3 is TGTGCCAGCAGTGAGGATCGGCAGGATGAGCAGTTCTTC. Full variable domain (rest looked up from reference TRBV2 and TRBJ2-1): EPEVTQTPSHQVTQMGQEVILRCVPISNHLYFYWYRQILGQKVEFLVSFYNNEISEKSEIFDDQFSVERPDGSNFTLKIRSTKLEDSAMYFCASSEDRQDEQFFGPGTRLTVL.

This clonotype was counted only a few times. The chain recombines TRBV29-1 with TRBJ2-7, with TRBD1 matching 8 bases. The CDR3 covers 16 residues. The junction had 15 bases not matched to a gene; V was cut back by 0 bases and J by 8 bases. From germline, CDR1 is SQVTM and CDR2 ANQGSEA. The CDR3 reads CSVEEGTGGIHVKQYF. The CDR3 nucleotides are TGCAGCGTTGAAGAGGGGACAGGTGGGATACATGTCAAGCAGTACTTC.

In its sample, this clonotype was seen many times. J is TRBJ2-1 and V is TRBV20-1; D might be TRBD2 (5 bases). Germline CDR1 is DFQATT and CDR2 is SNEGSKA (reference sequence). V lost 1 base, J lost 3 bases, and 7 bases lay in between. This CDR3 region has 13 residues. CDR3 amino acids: CSARVTSYNEQFF. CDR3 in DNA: TGCAGTGCTAGAGTTACTAGCTACAATGAGCAGTTCTTC.

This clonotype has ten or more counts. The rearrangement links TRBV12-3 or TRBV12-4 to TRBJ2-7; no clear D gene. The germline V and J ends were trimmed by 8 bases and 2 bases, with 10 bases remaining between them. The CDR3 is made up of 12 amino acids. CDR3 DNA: TGTGCCAGCTCAGACGAGACCTACGAGCAGTACTTC. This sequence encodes CASSDETYEQYF.

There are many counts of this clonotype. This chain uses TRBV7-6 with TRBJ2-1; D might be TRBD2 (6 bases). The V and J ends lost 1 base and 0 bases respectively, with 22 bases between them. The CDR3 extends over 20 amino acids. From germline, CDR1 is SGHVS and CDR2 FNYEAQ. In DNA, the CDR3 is TGTGCCAGCAGCTTAGTGTTAGCGGAGGCTTATAAATTCTCCTACAATGAGCAGTTCTTC. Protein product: CASSLVLAEAYKFSYNEQFF.

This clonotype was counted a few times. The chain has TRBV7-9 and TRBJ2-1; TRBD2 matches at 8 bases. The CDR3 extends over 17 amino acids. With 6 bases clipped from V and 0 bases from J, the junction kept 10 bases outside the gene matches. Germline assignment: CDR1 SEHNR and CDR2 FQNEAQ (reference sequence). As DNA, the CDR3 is TGTGCCAGCAGGTCACCCAGCGGGAGTTTCTCCTACAATGAGCAGTTCTTC. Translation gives CASRSPSGSFSYNEQFF.

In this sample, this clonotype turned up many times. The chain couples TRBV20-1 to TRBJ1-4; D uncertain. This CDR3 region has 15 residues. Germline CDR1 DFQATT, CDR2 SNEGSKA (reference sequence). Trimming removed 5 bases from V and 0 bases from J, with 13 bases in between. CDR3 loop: CSAVSSSATNEKLFF. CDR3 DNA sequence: TGCAGTGCTGTGAGTTCGTCTGCAACTAATGAAAAACTGTTTTTT.

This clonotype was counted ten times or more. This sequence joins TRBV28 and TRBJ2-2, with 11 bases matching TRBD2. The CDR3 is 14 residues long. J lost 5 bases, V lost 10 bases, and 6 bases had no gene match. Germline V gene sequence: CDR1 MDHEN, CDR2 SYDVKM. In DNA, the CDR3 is TGTGCCACCATAGCGGGAGGGCGGACCGGGGAGCTGTTTTTT. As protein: CATIAGGRTGELFF.

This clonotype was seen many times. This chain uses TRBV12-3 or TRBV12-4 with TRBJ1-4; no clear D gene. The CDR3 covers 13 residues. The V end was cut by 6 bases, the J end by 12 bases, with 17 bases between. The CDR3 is CASSWSVTKELFF. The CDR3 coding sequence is TGTGCCAGCAGCTGGTCCGTCACAAAGGAACTGTTTTTT.

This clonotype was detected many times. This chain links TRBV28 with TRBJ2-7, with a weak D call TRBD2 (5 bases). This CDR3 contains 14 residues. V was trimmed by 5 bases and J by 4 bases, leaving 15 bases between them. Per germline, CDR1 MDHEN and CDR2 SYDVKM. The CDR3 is CASSGGGRSYEQYF. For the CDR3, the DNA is TGTGCCAGCAGTGGCGGAGGACGGTCATACGAGCAGTACTTC.

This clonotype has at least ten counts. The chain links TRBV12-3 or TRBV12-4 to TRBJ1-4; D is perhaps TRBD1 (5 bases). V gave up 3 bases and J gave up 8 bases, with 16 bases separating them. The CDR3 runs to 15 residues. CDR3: CASSFRSQGLEKLFF. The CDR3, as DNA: TGTGCCAGCAGTTTTAGGTCTCAGGGCCTGGAAAAACTGTTTTTT.

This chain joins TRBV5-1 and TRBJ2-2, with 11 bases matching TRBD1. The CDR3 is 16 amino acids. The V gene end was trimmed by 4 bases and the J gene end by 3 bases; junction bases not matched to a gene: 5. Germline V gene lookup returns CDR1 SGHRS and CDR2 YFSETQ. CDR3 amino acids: CASSHWTGGDTGELFF. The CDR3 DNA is TGCGCCAGCAGCCACTGGACAGGGGGCGACACCGGGGAGCTGTTTTTT.

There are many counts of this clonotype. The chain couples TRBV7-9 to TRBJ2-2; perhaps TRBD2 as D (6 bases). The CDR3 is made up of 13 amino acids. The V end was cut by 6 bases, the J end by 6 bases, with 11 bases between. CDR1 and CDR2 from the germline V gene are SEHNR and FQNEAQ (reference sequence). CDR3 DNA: TGTGCCAGCAGTCTCGGGAGTCCCGGGGAGCTGTTTTTT. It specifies CASSLGSPGELFF.

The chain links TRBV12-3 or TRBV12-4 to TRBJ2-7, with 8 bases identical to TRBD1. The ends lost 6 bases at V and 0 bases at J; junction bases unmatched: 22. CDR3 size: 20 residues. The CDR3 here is CASRLGGRGLLTEVSYEQYF. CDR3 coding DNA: TGTGCCAGCAGGTTGGGAGGCAGGGGGCTCTTAACAGAGGTCTCCTACGAGCAGTACTTC.

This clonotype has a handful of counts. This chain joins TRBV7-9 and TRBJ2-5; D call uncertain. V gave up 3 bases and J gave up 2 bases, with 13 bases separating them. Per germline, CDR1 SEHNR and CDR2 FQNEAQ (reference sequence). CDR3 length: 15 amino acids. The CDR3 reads CASSFGVAPQETQYF. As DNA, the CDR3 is TGTGCCAGCAGCTTCGGCGTGGCGCCTCAAGAGACCCAGTACTTC.

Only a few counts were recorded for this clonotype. The CDR3: CASEDFPDTQYF. The CDR3 bases are TGTGCCAGCGAAGATTTCCCCGATACGCAGTATTTT. This chain links TRBV2 with TRBJ2-3; D unclear. This CDR3 contains 12 residues. Looked up from germline, CDR1 is SNHLY and CDR2 is FYNNEI. The V end was cut by 8 bases, the J end by 6 bases, with 12 bases between.

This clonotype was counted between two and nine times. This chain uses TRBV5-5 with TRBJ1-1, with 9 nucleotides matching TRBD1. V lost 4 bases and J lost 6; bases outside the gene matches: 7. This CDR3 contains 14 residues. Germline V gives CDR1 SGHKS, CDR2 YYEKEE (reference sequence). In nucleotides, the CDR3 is TGTGCCAGCAGCATGGGACAGGGCCGCGCTGAAGCTTTCTTT. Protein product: CASSMGQGRAEAFF.

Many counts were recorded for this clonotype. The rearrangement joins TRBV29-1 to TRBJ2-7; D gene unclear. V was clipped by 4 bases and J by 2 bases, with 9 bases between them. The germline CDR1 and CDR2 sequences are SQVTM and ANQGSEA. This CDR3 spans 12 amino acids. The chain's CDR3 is CSVVVSAYEQYF. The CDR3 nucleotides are TGCAGCGTTGTGGTGTCAGCCTACGAGCAGTACTTC.

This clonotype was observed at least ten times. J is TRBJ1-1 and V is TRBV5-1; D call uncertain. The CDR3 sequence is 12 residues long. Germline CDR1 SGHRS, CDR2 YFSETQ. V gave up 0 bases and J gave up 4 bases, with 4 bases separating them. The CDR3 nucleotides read TGCGCCAGCAGCTTGGCAAGCACTGAAGCTTTCTTT. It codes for CASSLASTEAFF.

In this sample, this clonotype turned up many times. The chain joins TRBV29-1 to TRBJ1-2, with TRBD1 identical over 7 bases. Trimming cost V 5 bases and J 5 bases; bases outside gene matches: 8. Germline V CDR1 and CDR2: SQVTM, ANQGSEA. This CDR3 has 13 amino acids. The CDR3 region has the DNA TGCAGCGTTTCCGTCGACAGGGCGTATGGCTACACCTTC. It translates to CSVSVDRAYGYTF.

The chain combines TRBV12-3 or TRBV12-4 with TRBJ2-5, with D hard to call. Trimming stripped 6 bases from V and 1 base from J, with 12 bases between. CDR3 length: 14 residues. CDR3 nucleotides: TGTGCCAGCAGCCCCCTAACCTTCCAAGAGACCCAGTACTTC. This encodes CASSPLTFQETQYF.

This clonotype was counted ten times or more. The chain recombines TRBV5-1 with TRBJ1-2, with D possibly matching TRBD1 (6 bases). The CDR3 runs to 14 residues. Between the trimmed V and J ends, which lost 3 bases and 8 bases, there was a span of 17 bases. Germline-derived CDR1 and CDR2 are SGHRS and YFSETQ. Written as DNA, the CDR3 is TGCGCCAGCAGCTCGGGTGCGGGGGCGTTAGGCTACACCTTC. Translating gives CASSSGAGALGYTF.

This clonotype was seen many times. DNA of the CDR3: TGCGCCAGCAGCTTAACTAGCGGGAAGGCCTCGAAGGAGCAGTACTTC. This codes for CASSLTSGKASKEQYF. This chain links TRBV5-1 with TRBJ2-7, with TRBD2 matching 10 bases. Trimming cost V 2 bases and J 7 bases; bases outside gene matches: 12. The CDR3 is 16 amino acids. CDR1 SGHRS and CDR2 YFSETQ come from the germline V gene.